This passage covers 32 T cell receptor beta chains from one sample sequenced in a study of T cell clones after liver transplantation. This table comes from immunoSEQ multiplex PCR, and its TCRdb copy is limited to in-frame clones, with some not included. The sample carries about 99,000 clones, 75% to 85% recorded once. This specimen was CD4+ T cells from blood, taken before liver transplant. The receptors were gathered from a human donor who received a liver transplant.

The CDR3 sequence is CASSWGRGYTF. The CDR3 bases are TGTGCCAGCAGCTGGGGAAGGGGCTACACCTTC. This rearrangement joins TRBV5-6 to TRBJ1-2; D unresolved. V was shortened by 3 bases and J by 8 bases, with 8 bases between the two germline ends. The CDR3 covers 11 residues. Germline CDR1 is SGHDT and CDR2 is YYEEEE.

The genes are TRBV7-3 and TRBJ1-6; D is unclear. CDR3 size: 15 residues. V lost 2 bases and J lost 6, with 11 bases in between. From germline, CDR1 is SGHTA and CDR2 FQGTGA. The CDR3 reads CASSLEGTLNSPLHF. The CDR3 DNA reads as TGTGCCAGCAGCTTAGAGGGAACCCTTAATTCACCCCTCCACTTT.

The sample holds many counts of this clone. The chain recombines TRBV4-1 with TRBJ2-1; weak D call: TRBD1 (7 bases). The CDR3 has 21 amino acids. Trimming pared 0 bases from V and 7 bases from J, leaving 31 bases between. The germline gives CDR1 MGHRA, CDR2 YSYEKL. The CDR3 protein is CASSQDTARGFDRQGRNEQFF. In nucleotides, the CDR3 is TGCGCCAGCAGCCAAGACACAGCCAGGGGGTTCGACAGGCAAGGGAGGAATGAGCAGTTCTTC.

In this sample, this clone turned up once. The chain joins TRBV6-1 to TRBJ1-4; D remains ambiguous. This CDR3 has 14 amino acids. Germline V gene lookup returns CDR1 MNHNS and CDR2 SASEGT. Trimming shortened V by 7 bases and J by 4 bases, and 13 bases separated the two germline ends. The CDR3 sequence is CASIIDGRNEKLFF. CDR3 bases: TGTGCCAGCATCATAGACGGCCGTAATGAAAAACTGTTTTTT.

This sequence joins TRBV10-1 and TRBJ2-7, with D tentatively TRBD1 or TRBD2 (6 bases each). The V end was cut by 0 bases, the J end by 6 bases, with 9 bases between. Germline CDR1 is WNHNN and CDR2 is SYGVQD (reference sequence). The CDR3 totals 13 residues. This CDR3 reads CASSESGGLEQYF. The CDR3, as DNA: TGCGCCAGCAGTGAGTCAGGGGGACTCGAGCAGTACTTC.

The rearrangement joins TRBV2 to TRBJ2-7; D uncertain. CDR3 size: 14 residues. The germline V gene has CDR1 SNHLY and CDR2 FYNNEI. V was cut by 3 bases and J by 0 bases, with 9 bases left in between. This CDR3 is CASSDRFPSYEQYF. CDR3 DNA: TGTGCCAGCAGTGACCGCTTCCCCTCCTACGAGCAGTACTTC.

The CDR3 nucleotides read TGTGCCAGCAGTGAAGCAGGAAGGAGGAATCAGCCCCAGCATTTT. Translation gives CASSEAGRRNQPQHF. The chain employs TRBV2 and TRBJ1-5, with no clear D. Germline CDR1 reads SNHLY; CDR2 reads FYNNEI. The CDR3 is made up of 15 amino acids. Trimming took 0 bases from V and 4 from J, leaving 10 bases between them.

This chain links TRBV27 with TRBJ2-7; the match to TRBD1 covers 9 bases. Germline V gives CDR1 MNHEY, CDR2 SMNVEV (reference sequence). CDR3 length: 15 amino acids. V shed 3 bases, J shed 5 bases, and the junction held 8 bases outside the gene matches. The CDR3 region is CASSFRRTGVNEQYF. For the CDR3, the DNA is TGTGCCAGCAGTTTCCGTAGGACAGGGGTCAACGAGCAGTACTTC.

The chain uses TRBV18 and TRBJ1-1; D may be TRBD1 (5 bases). Germline CDR1 and CDR2: KGHSH and LQKENI. V was clipped by 11 bases and J by 8 bases, with 18 bases between them. The CDR3 runs 12 residues. Written as DNA, the CDR3 is TGTGCCTGTGGGACGGACCCCACCGAAGCTTTCTTT. Translation gives CACGTDPTEAFF.

The rearrangement links TRBV5-1 to TRBJ2-1; TRBD2 might be the D (7 bases). The CDR3 has 16 residues. The V and J ends lost 1 base and 1 base respectively, with 12 bases between them. Germline V CDR1 and CDR2: SGHRS, YFSETQ. The DNA of the CDR3 is TGCGCCAGCAGCTTGAACGGGGGGACATCCTACAATGAGCAGTTCTTC. Its protein is CASSLNGGTSYNEQFF.

This sequence joins TRBV19 and TRBJ2-7, with D perhaps TRBD2 (6 bases). CDR3 length: 15 amino acids. Trimming removed 3 bases from V and 0 bases from J, with 12 bases in between. Germline CDR1 is LNHDA and CDR2 is SQIVND (reference sequence). Written as DNA, the CDR3 is TGTGCCAGTAGTATGATCGATAGCGGCTCCTACGAGCAGTACTTC. It is translated as CASSMIDSGSYEQYF.

V and J are TRBV27 and TRBJ2-7; 16 bases are shared with TRBD2. CDR3 length equals 18 residues. The germline V gene has CDR1 MNHEY and CDR2 SMNVEV (reference sequence). J was trimmed by 6 bases and V by 3 bases; bases with no gene match: 11. The CDR3 reads CASSFRPGTSGRAVEQYF. CDR3 DNA: TGTGCCAGCAGTTTTCGACCCGGGACTAGCGGGAGGGCGGTCGAGCAGTACTTC.

J is TRBJ2-2 and V is TRBV7-7; D is perhaps TRBD2 (5 bases). Looked up from germline, CDR1 is SSHAT and CDR2 is FNYEAQ (reference sequence). V dropped 5 bases and J dropped 4 bases, with 14 bases sitting between them. The CDR3 runs 15 residues. CDR3 region: CASSTKIGGTGELFF. CDR3 nucleotide sequence: TGTGCCAGCAGCACCAAAATTGGAGGCACCGGGGAGCTGTTTTTT.

The chain has TRBV6-5 and TRBJ1-4; maybe TRBD1 (5 bases). Germline V CDR1 and CDR2: MNHEY, SVGAGI. Trimming stripped 0 bases from V and 3 bases from J, with 11 bases between. CDR3 length: 16 residues. The CDR3, as DNA: TGTGCCAGCAGTTACTCTCCAGGGTTCGCTAATGAAAAACTGTTTTTT. Its protein is CASSYSPGFANEKLFF.

The chain combines TRBV10-3 with TRBJ1-1; maybe TRBD1 (6 bases). Trimming cost V 4 bases and J 3 bases, with 12 bases left between them. This CDR3 contains 14 residues. Germline V gene lookup returns CDR1 ENHRY and CDR2 SYGVKD. The CDR3 DNA reads TGTGCCATCAGTGGTCAGACAGGTCACACTGAAGCTTTCTTT. Translating gives CAISGQTGHTEAFF.

The chain couples TRBV9 to TRBJ2-2; D possibly matches TRBD1 or TRBD2 (5 bases each). This CDR3 has 14 amino acids. Between the trimmed V and J ends, which lost 10 bases and 3 bases, there was a span of 16 bases. Germline CDR1 reads SGDLS; CDR2 reads YYNGEE. Written as DNA, the CDR3 is TGTGCCTCCACGCCCGGGGCCTACACCGGGGAGCTGTTTTTT. Translating gives CASTPGAYTGELFF.

The rearrangement joins TRBV30 to TRBJ2-2, with 8 bases fitting TRBD2. The J segment lost 7 bases and the V segment lost 0 bases, leaving 10 bases of the junction unmatched. Germline V CDR1 and CDR2: GTSNPN, SVGIG (reference sequence). The CDR3 consists of 16 residues. CDR3 protein: CAWSVYGRASSGELFF. The CDR3 DNA follows: TGTGCCTGGAGTGTATACGGGAGGGCCAGTAGCGGGGAGCTGTTTTTT. The full variable domain, its missing parts supplied by reference TRBV30 and TRBJ2-2, is SQTIHQWPATLVQPVGSPLSLECTVEGTSNPNLYWYRQAAGRGLQLLFYSVGIGQISSEVPQNLSASRPQDRQFILSSKKLLLSDSGFYLCAWSVYGRASSGELFFGEGSRLTVL.

The chain combines TRBV4-1 with TRBJ2-3; no definite D call. In germline, CDR1 is MGHRA, CDR2 YSYEKL. This CDR3 contains 15 residues. V was cut by 3 bases and J by 3 bases, with 13 bases left in between. The CDR3 DNA follows: TGCGCCAGCAGCCATTCCGACTCGTTTACAGATACGCAGTATTTT. Its protein is CASSHSDSFTDTQYF.

The chain recombines TRBV5-1 with TRBJ2-7; maybe TRBD1 (6 bases). V dropped 0 bases and J dropped 0 bases, with 10 bases sitting between them. Germline lookup yields CDR1 SGHRS and CDR2 YFSETQ. The CDR3 extends over 15 amino acids. CDR3 in amino acids: CASSLVGQSSYEQYF. Written as DNA, the CDR3 is TGCGCCAGCAGCTTGGTAGGACAGAGCTCCTACGAGCAGTACTTC.

The chain recombines TRBV12-5 with TRBJ2-3, with TRBD1 as a possible D gene (5 bases). Per the germline V gene, CDR1 is LGHNT and CDR2 is FRNRAP. The CDR3 extends over 13 amino acids. Trimming removed 2 bases at V and 4 bases at J, with 7 bases between. CDR3 DNA: TGTGCTAGTGGTTTGCAGGGTGCAGATACGCAGTATTTT. It is translated as CASGLQGADTQYF.

The chain links TRBV30 to TRBJ2-7, with TRBD2 identical over 12 bases. The CDR3 extends over 13 amino acids. The J segment lost 3 bases and the V segment lost 4 bases, leaving 1 base of the junction unmatched. Germline CDR1 GTSNPN, CDR2 SVGIG (reference sequence). CDR3 bases: TGTGCCTGGACGGGACTAGCGGGCTACGAGCAGTACTTC. It encodes CAWTGLAGYEQYF.

V is TRBV11-3 and J is TRBJ1-1; tentative D call: TRBD1 (6 bases). This CDR3 contains 13 residues. CDR1 is SGHNT, CDR2 YENEEA, per germline. V was pared by 5 bases and J by 4 bases, with 11 bases between. The CDR3 loop is CASSIGGATEAFF. CDR3 DNA sequence: TGTGCCAGCAGCATTGGGGGGGCCACTGAAGCTTTCTTT. The whole variable domain, remainder taken from reference TRBV11-3 and TRBJ1-1, is EAGVVQSPRYKIIEKKQPVAFWCNPISGHNTLYWYLQNLGQGPELLIRYENEEAVDDSQLPKDRFSAERLKGVDSTLKIQPAELGDSAVYLCASSIGGATEAFFGQGTRLTVV.

Only a few counts were recorded for this clone. The sample carries other DNA sequences with the same CDR3. The chain couples TRBV5-4 to TRBJ1-5; tentative D call: TRBD1 (5 bases). The germline CDR1 and CDR2 sequences are SGHNT and YYREEE (reference sequence). The CDR3 spans 12 residues. V was clipped by 3 bases and J by 6 bases, with 7 bases between them. The CDR3 region is CASSSQGQPQHF. The CDR3, as DNA: TGTGCCAGCAGCTCCCAGGGTCAGCCCCAGCATTTT. The full variable domain, rest sourced from reference TRBV5-4 and TRBJ1-5, is ETGVTQSPTHLIKTRGQQVTLRCSSQSGHNTVSWYQQALGQGPQFIFQYYREEENGRGNFPPRFSGLQFPNYSSELNVNALELDDSALYLCASSSQGQPQHFGDGTRLSIL.

This clone has at least ten counts. The V gene is TRBV5-1, the J gene TRBJ1-2, with D perhaps matching TRBD1 (5 bases). The CDR3 length is 14 residues. Trimming removed 2 bases from V and 3 bases from J, with 11 bases in between. Germline CDR1 SGHRS, CDR2 YFSETQ. This CDR3 is CASSFESGDYGYTF. For the CDR3, the DNA is TGCGCCAGCAGCTTCGAATCGGGGGACTATGGCTACACCTTC.

The V gene is TRBV7-3, the J gene TRBJ2-5; D gene ambiguous. Germline CDR1 reads SGHTA; CDR2 reads FQGTGA. The V gene lost 5 bases and the J gene lost 8 bases, with 9 bases spanning the gap. The CDR3 consists of 11 residues. As DNA, the CDR3 is TGTGCCAGCAGCCCCTCCCGTACCCAGTACTTC. Translation: CASSPSRTQYF.

The V call is TRBV2, the J call TRBJ2-1; 7 bases align to TRBD1. Trimming removed 6 bases from V and 0 bases from J; junction bases left unmatched: 17. The length of the CDR3 is 19 residues. Germline lookup yields CDR1 SNHLY and CDR2 FYNNEI. The DNA for the CDR3 is TGTGCCAGCAGGGAGATCCCGGGACAGTCCCCTTACTCCTACAATGAGCAGTTCTTC. The encoded protein is CASREIPGQSPYSYNEQFF.

The V and J genes are TRBV6-6 and TRBJ2-7; 10 positions agree with TRBD2. The CDR3 extends over 15 amino acids. Germline loops: CDR1 MNHNY, CDR2 SVGAGI (reference sequence). Trimming at V came to 6 bases and at J to 4 bases, leaving 9 bases not matched to a gene. This chain's CDR3 is CASSDLAGGFYEQYF. The CDR3 DNA reads TGTGCCAGCAGCGATTTAGCGGGGGGATTTTACGAGCAGTACTTC.

This clone occurred a few times. The genes are TRBV7-8 and TRBJ2-2; D remains unclear. V was trimmed by 5 bases and J by 4 bases, leaving 14 bases between them. This CDR3 region has 15 residues. CDR1 and CDR2 (germline): SGHVS, FQNEAQ. CDR3 nucleotides: TGTGCCAGCAGCCGAACCAAGACGGGCACCGGGGAGCTGTTTTTT. This encodes CASSRTKTGTGELFF.

V and J are TRBV28 and TRBJ1-2; no firm D call. Looked up from germline, CDR1 is MDHEN and CDR2 is SYDVKM. Trimming stripped 6 bases from V and 4 bases from J, with 6 bases between. The CDR3 is 11 amino acids. The CDR3 DNA follows: TGTGCCAGCAGAAAGGGCTATGGCTACACCTTC. It codes for CASRKGYGYTF.

The CDR3 bases are TGTGCCAGCAGCTTAGGCGGGTTAGCGGGGACCCACAATGAGCAGTTCTTC. Protein product: CASSLGGLAGTHNEQFF. The chain recombines TRBV7-9 with TRBJ2-1, with TRBD2 matching over 8 bases. Germline CDR1 reads SEHNR; CDR2 reads FQNEAQ (reference sequence). CDR3 length: 17 residues. Trimming at V came to 1 base and at J to 5 bases, leaving 10 bases not matched to a gene. Full variable domain (rest looked up from reference TRBV7-9 and TRBJ2-1): DTGVSQNPRHKITKRGQNVTFRCDPISEHNRLYWYRQTLGQGPEFLTYFQNEAQLEKSRLLSDRFSAERPKGSFSTLEIQRTEQGDSAMYLCASSLGGLAGTHNEQFFGPGTRLTVL.

This chain links TRBV28 with TRBJ1-2; 9 bases agree with TRBD1. The CDR3 consists of 13 residues. Per germline, CDR1 MDHEN and CDR2 SYDVKM. V lost 6 bases and J lost 8; bases outside the gene matches: 7. The CDR3 coding sequence is TGTGCCAGCAGCCCGGGGGACAGGGACGGCTACACCTTC. Its translation is CASSPGDRDGYTF.

This chain joins TRBV5-4 and TRBJ1-2; no definite D call. Trimming removed 4 bases from V and 8 bases from J, with 15 bases in between. Germline V gene lookup returns CDR1 SGHNT and CDR2 YYREEE (reference sequence). This CDR3 has 13 residues. The CDR3 DNA reads TGTGCCAGCAGCCCGCCCGGGGAGGAGGGCTACACCTTC. This encodes CASSPPGEEGYTF.